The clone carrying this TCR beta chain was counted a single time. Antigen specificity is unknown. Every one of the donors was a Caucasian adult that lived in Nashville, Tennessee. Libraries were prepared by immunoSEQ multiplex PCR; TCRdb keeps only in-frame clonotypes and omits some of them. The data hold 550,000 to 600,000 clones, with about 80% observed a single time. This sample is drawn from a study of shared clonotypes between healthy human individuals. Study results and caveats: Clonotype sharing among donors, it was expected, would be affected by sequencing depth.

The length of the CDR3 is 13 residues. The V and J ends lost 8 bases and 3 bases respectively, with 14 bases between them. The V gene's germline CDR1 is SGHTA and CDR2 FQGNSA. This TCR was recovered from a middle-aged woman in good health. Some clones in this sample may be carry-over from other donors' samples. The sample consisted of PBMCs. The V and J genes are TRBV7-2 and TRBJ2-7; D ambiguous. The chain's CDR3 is CASSALTGYEQYF. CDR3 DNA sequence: TGTGCCAGCTCAGCCCTTACGGGCTACGAGCAGTACTTC. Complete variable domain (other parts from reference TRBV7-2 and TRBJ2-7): GAGVSQSPSNKVTEKGKDVELRCDPISGHTALYWYRQSLGQGLEFLIYFQGNSAPDKSGLPSDRFSAERTGGSVSTLTIQRTQQEDSAVYLCASSALTGYEQYFGPGTRLTVT.